The rows below give T cell receptor beta chains drawn from one sample of a study of OX40 agonist ivuxolimab in advanced cancers. Repertoires were generated with immunoSEQ multiplex PCR, while TCRdb's copy carries only in-frame clones and drops some. Among 36,000 or so clones, roughly 80% were seen once, and the ten largest hold over 20%. Sequences were derived from CD4+ or CD8+ T cells sorted from blood, sampled in a trial of the OX40 agonist ivuxolimab. These receptors came from an adult with an advanced solid tumor such as melanoma, head and neck, liver or kidney cancer. Both conserved end residues are part of each CDR3. The order of the fields is D gene, CDR3 length, J gene, clone size, V gene, CDR3 protein, CDR3 DNA. D genes are given only for firm matches. Not every row has a clone size; where given, it reads once, few, many or a size class.

d_call: NA; cdr3_length: 14; j_call: TRBJ1-3; clone_size: NA; v_call: TRBV29-1; cdr3_aa: CSVLTGFSGNTIYF; cdr3_nt: TGCAGCGTACTGACAGGCTTCTCTGGAAACACCATATATTTT
d_call: NA; cdr3_length: 15; j_call: TRBJ2-1; clone_size: NA; v_call: TRBV27; cdr3_aa: CASSLTASSYNEQFF; cdr3_nt: TGTGCCAGCAGTTTGACAGCGAGCTCCTACAATGAGCAGTTCTTC
d_call: NA; cdr3_length: 17; j_call: TRBJ2-7; clone_size: NA; v_call: TRBV15; cdr3_aa: CATSRDGSSLRVYEQYF; cdr3_nt: TGTGCCACCAGCAGAGATGGCTCCAGCCTTCGGGTCTACGAGCAGTACTTC
d_call: TRBD2; cdr3_length: 15; j_call: TRBJ2-7; clone_size: NA; v_call: TRBV7-6; cdr3_aa: CASSPRGGLTYEQYF; cdr3_nt: TGTGCCAGCAGCCCCCGGGGGGGGCTAACCTACGAGCAGTACTTC
d_call: TRBD1; cdr3_length: 15; j_call: TRBJ2-7; clone_size: NA; v_call: TRBV5-4; cdr3_aa: CASSIDRGRTYEQYF; cdr3_nt: TGTGCCAGCAGCATAGACAGGGGCCGTACCTACGAGCAGTACTTC
d_call: NA; cdr3_length: 14; j_call: TRBJ2-1; clone_size: NA; v_call: TRBV15; cdr3_aa: CATSNRGSYNEQFF; cdr3_nt: TGTGCCACCAGCAATCGGGGGAGCTACAATGAGCAGTTCTTC
d_call: NA; cdr3_length: 17; j_call: TRBJ2-5; clone_size: NA; v_call: TRBV9; cdr3_aa: CASSVDASGTQPETQYF; cdr3_nt: TGTGCCAGCAGCGTAGATGCCTCAGGAACCCAGCCAGAGACCCAGTACTTC
d_call: NA; cdr3_length: 16; j_call: TRBJ2-7; clone_size: once; v_call: TRBV11-2; cdr3_aa: CASSLGAQPQYYEQYF; cdr3_nt: TGTGCCAGCAGCTTGGGTGCACAGCCCCAGTACTACGAGCAGTACTTC
d_call: NA; cdr3_length: 16; j_call: TRBJ2-1; clone_size: NA; v_call: TRBV15; cdr3_aa: CATSRDKWGTYNEQFF; cdr3_nt: TGTGCCACCAGCAGAGATAAGTGGGGGACCTACAATGAGCAGTTCTTC
d_call: NA; cdr3_length: 14; j_call: TRBJ1-3; clone_size: NA; v_call: TRBV28; cdr3_aa: CASRQMSSGNTIYF; cdr3_nt: TGTGCCAGCAGACAAATGAGCTCTGGAAACACCATATATTTT
d_call: NA; cdr3_length: 16; j_call: TRBJ2-1; clone_size: NA; v_call: TRBV4-2; cdr3_aa: CASSQDRGGSYNEQFF; cdr3_nt: TGTGCCAGCAGCCAAGATAGGGGGGGCTCCTACAATGAGCAGTTCTTC
d_call: NA; cdr3_length: 13; j_call: TRBJ1-5; clone_size: NA; v_call: TRBV27; cdr3_aa: CASSLGRRQPQHF; cdr3_nt: TGTGCCAGCAGTTTGGGGCGACGGCAGCCCCAGCATTTT
d_call: NA; cdr3_length: 15; j_call: TRBJ2-1; clone_size: NA; v_call: TRBV4-1; cdr3_aa: CASSHTWDHYNEQFF; cdr3_nt: TGCGCCAGCAGCCATACTTGGGACCACTACAATGAGCAGTTCTTC
d_call: NA; cdr3_length: 15; j_call: TRBJ2-7; clone_size: once; v_call: TRBV7-9; cdr3_aa: CASSSRVEGPHEQYF; cdr3_nt: TGTGCCAGCAGCTCCAGAGTAGAGGGGCCCCACGAGCAGTACTTC
d_call: NA; cdr3_length: 13; j_call: TRBJ1-2; clone_size: NA; v_call: TRBV15; cdr3_aa: CATSSPGAAGYTF; cdr3_nt: TGTGCCACCAGCAGCCCAGGGGCTGCTGGCTACACCTTC
d_call: NA; cdr3_length: 17; j_call: TRBJ1-5; clone_size: NA; v_call: TRBV27; cdr3_aa: CASSLHGHVSSNQPQHF; cdr3_nt: TGTGCCAGCAGTCTCCACGGACATGTTTCTAGCAATCAGCCCCAGCATTTT
d_call: NA; cdr3_length: 15; j_call: TRBJ1-2; clone_size: NA; v_call: TRBV28; cdr3_aa: CASSSYDNRNYGYTF; cdr3_nt: TGTGCCAGCAGTTCCTACGACAACCGGAACTATGGCTACACCTTC
d_call: NA; cdr3_length: 13; j_call: TRBJ2-7; clone_size: NA; v_call: TRBV7-3; cdr3_aa: CASSLGSGNEQYF; cdr3_nt: TGTGCCAGCAGCTTAGGATCTGGGAACGAGCAGTACTTC
d_call: TRBD2; cdr3_length: 14; j_call: TRBJ2-5; clone_size: NA; v_call: TRBV2; cdr3_aa: CASRGGGRQETQYF; cdr3_nt: TGTGCCAGCAGGGGCGGGGGGCGACAAGAGACCCAGTACTTC
d_call: TRBD1; cdr3_length: 15; j_call: TRBJ1-4; clone_size: NA; v_call: TRBV6-1; cdr3_aa: CASSPYRGGNEKLFF; cdr3_nt: TGTGCCAGCAGTCCTTACAGGGGGGGGAATGAAAAACTGTTTTTT
d_call: TRBD1; cdr3_length: 15; j_call: TRBJ1-1; clone_size: NA; v_call: TRBV6-6; cdr3_aa: CAISDPGQTDTEAFF; cdr3_nt: TGTGCCATCAGTGACCCGGGACAGACAGACACTGAAGCTTTCTTT
d_call: NA; cdr3_length: 13; j_call: TRBJ2-7; clone_size: NA; v_call: TRBV28; cdr3_aa: CASSLANSYEQYF; cdr3_nt: TGTGCCAGCAGTCTAGCGAACTCCTACGAGCAGTACTTC
d_call: NA; cdr3_length: 16; j_call: TRBJ2-7; clone_size: few; v_call: TRBV2; cdr3_aa: CASSGGVAAAFYEQYF; cdr3_nt: TGTGCCAGCAGTGGGGGTGTGGCAGCAGCTTTTTACGAGCAGTACTTC